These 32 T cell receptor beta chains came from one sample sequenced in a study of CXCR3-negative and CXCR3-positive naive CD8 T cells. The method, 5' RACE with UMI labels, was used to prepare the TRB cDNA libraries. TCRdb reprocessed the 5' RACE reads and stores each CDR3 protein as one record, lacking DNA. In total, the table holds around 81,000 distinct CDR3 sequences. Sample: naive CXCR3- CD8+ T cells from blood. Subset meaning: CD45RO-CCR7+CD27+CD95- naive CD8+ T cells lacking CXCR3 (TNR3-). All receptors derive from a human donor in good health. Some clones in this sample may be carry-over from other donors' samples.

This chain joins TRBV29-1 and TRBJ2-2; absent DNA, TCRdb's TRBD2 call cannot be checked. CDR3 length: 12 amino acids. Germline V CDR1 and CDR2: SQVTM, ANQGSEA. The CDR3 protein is CSVVGGVGELFF.

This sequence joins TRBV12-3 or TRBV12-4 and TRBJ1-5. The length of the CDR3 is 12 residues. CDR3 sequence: CASSLVLLPQHF.

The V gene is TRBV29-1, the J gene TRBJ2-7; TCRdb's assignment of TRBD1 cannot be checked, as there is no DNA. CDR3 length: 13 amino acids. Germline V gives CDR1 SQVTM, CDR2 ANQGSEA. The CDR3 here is CSVESTGRYEQYF.

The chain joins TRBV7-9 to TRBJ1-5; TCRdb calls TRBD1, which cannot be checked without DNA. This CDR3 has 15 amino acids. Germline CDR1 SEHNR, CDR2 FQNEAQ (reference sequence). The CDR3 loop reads CASSTGTGDAQPQHF.

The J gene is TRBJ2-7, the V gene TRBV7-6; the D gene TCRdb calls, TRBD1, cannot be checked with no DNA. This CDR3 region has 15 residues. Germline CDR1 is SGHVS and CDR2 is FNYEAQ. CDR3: CASSTPGQGGNEQYF.

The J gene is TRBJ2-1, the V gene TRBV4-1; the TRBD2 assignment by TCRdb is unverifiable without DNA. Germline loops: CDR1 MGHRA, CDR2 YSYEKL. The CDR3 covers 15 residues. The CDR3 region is CASSPYGTSGNEQFF.

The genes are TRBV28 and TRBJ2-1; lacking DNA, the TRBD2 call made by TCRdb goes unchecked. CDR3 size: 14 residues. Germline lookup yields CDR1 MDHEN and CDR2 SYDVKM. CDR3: CASSFWGLGNEQFF.

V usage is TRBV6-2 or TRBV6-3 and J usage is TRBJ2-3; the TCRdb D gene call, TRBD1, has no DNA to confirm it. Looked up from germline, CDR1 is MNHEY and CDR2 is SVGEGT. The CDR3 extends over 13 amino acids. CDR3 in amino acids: CARRQGYTDTQYF.

This CDR3 reads CASSLTSENTDTQYF. The V call is TRBV6-2 or TRBV6-3, the J call TRBJ2-3; TCRdb picks TRBD2, but there is no DNA to check that call. The CDR3 is 15 amino acids. Germline-derived CDR1 and CDR2 are MNHEY and SVGEGT.

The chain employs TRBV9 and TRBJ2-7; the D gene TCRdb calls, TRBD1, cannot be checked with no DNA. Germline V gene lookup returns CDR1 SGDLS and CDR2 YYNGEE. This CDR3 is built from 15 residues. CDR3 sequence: CASSPVAGGTYEQYF.

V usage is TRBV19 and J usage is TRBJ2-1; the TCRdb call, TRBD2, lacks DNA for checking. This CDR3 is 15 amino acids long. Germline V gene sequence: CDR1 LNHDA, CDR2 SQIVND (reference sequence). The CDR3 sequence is CASSMGLAGYNEQFF.

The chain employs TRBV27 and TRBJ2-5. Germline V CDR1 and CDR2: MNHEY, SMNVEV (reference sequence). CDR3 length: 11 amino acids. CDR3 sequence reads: CASRDRETQYF.

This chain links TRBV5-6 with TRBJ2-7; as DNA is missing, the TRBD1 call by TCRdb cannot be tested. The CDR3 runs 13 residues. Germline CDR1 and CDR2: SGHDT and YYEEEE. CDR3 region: CASSFGQVGEQYF.

CDR3 protein: CASSPADREGEQYF. V is TRBV4-1 and J is TRBJ2-7; TCRdb's D call of TRBD1 is untestable without DNA. The CDR3 is 14 amino acids. Germline-derived CDR1 and CDR2 are MGHRA and YSYEKL.

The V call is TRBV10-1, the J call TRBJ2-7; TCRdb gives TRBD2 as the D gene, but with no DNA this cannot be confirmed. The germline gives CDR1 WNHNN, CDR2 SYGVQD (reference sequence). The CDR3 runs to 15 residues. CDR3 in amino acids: CASSALAGGFYEQYF.

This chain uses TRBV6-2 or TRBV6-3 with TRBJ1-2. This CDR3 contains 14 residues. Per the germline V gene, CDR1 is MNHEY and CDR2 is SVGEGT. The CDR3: CASDQDGITGGYTF.

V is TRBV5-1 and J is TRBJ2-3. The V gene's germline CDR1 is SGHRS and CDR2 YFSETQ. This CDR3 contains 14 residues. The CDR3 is CASSVTSNTDTQYF. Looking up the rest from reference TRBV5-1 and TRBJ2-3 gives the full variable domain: KAGVTQTPRYLIKTRGQQVTLSCSPISGHRSVSWYQQTPGQGLQFLFEYFSETQRNKGNFPGRFSGRQFSNSRSEMNVSTLELGDSALYLCASSVTSNTDTQYFGPGTRLTVL.

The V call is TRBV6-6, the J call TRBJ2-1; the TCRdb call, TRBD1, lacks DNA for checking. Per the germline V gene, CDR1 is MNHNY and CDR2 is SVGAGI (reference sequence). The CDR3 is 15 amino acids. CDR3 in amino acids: CASSPPGFPYNEQFF.

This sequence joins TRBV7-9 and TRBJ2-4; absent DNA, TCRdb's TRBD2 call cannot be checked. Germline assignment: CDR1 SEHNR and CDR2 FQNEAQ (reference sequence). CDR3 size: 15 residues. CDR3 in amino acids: CASSLERDSGRVQYF.

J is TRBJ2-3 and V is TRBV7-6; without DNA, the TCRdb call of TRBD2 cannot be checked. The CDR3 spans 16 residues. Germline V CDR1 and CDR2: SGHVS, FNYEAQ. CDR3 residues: CASSLWASGGSDTQYF.

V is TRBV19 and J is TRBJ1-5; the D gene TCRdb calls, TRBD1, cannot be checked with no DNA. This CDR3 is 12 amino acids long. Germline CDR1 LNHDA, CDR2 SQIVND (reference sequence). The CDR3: CASSIYGGAVFF.

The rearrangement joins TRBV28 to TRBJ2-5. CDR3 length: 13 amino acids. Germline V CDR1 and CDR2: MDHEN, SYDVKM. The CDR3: CSSSYAEQETQYF.

CDR3 residues: CASSPGGSYNEQFF. J is TRBJ2-1 and V is TRBV7-3. This CDR3 contains 14 residues. CDR1 is SGHTA and CDR2 is FQGTGA in the germline V gene.

This CDR3 is CASNPMQDGNEQYF. The chain links TRBV6-2 or TRBV6-3 to TRBJ2-7. The CDR3 has 14 amino acids. Germline CDR1 MNHEY, CDR2 SVGEGT.

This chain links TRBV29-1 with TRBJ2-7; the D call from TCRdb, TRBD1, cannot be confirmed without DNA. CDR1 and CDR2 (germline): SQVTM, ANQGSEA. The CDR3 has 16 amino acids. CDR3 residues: CSVENPRGQGPYEQYF.

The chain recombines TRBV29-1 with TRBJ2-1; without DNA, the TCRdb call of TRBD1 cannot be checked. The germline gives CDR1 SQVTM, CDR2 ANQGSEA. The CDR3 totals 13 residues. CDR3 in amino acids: CSSLQGDYNEQFF.

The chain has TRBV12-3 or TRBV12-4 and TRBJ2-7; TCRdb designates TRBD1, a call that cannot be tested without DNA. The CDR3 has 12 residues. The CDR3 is CASEAGLGEQYF.

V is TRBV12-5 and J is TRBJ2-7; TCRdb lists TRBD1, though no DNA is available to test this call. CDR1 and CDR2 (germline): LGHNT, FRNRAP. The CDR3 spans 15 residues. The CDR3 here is CASGHIRDHTYEQYF. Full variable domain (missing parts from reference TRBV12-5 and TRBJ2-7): DARVTQTPRHKVTEMGQEVTMRCQPILGHNTVFWYRQTMMQGLELLAYFRNRAPLDDSGMPKDRFSAEMPDATLATLKIQPSEPRDSAVYFCASGHIRDHTYEQYFGPGTRLTVT.

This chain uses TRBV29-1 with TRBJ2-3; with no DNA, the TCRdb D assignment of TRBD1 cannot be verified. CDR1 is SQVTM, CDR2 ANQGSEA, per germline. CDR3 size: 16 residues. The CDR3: CSVEGGTVHSTDTQYF.

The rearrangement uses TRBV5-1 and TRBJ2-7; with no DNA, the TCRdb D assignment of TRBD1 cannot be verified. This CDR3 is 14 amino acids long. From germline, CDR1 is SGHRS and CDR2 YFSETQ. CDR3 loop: CASSWAGASYEQYF.

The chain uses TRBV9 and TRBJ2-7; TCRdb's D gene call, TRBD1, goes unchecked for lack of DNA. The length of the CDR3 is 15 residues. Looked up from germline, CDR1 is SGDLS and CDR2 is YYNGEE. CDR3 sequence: CASSVGNGGTYEQYF.

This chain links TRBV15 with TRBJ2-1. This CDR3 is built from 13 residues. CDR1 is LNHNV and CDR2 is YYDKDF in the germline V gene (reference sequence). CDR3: CATSSGRYNEQFF.